These T cell receptor beta chains were read from a single sample in a study of OX40 agonist ivuxolimab in advanced cancers. Method: immunoSEQ multiplex PCR; TCRdb's copy keeps in-frame clones and lacks some. The data show 33,000 or so clones, around 73% seen once. The sample consisted of CD4+ or CD8+ T cells sorted from blood, taken in a trial of the OX40 agonist ivuxolimab. Source of these receptors: an adult with an advanced solid tumor such as melanoma, head and neck, liver or kidney cancer. The CDR3 runs from the conserved cysteine through the conserved F or W. D genes are given only for firm matches. Where a row states a size, it is once, few, many or the class of an expanded clone; other rows omit it.

abundance	d_gene	v_gene	j_gene	CDR3aa	CDR3nt
-	-	TRBV5-4	TRBJ2-1	CASSLDMGQFF	TGTGCCAGCAGTTTAGACATGGGGCAGTTCTTC
-	-	TRBV4-2	TRBJ1-2	CASSQDRASYYGYTF	TGTGCCAGCAGCCAAGATAGGGCCAGCTACTATGGCTACACCTTC
-	-	TRBV5-1	TRBJ2-5	CASSLAGRETQYF	TGCGCCAGCAGCTTGGCGGGTAGAGAGACCCAGTACTTC
few	-	TRBV28	TRBJ1-4	CASSFYRTSKVFF	TGTGCCAGCAGTTTCTACCGAACTAGTAAGGTGTTTTTT
-	-	TRBV7-2	TRBJ2-3	CASSLGGLRTDTQYF	TGTGCCAGCAGCTTAGGGGGGCTGAGGACAGATACGCAGTATTTT
-	-	TRBV7-3	TRBJ2-3	CASSLSGSTDTQYF	TGTGCCAGCAGCTTAAGTGGAAGCACAGATACGCAGTATTTT
-	-	TRBV10-1	TRBJ1-5	CASSDNRAQPQHF	TGCGCCAGCAGTGATAACAGGGCTCAGCCCCAGCATTTT
once	TRBD2	TRBV28	TRBJ2-1	CASRPDGTSGINEQFF	TGTGCCAGCAGGCCAGACGGGACTAGCGGGATCAATGAGCAGTTCTTC
-	TRBD2	TRBV5-1	TRBJ2-2	CASSLGRAGSTGELFF	TGCGCCAGCAGCTTGGGGCGAGCGGGATCCACCGGGGAGCTGTTTTTT
-	-	TRBV25-1	TRBJ2-1	CASSHDRSSYNEQFF	TGTGCCAGCAGTCACGACAGGAGCTCCTACAATGAGCAGTTCTTC
-	-	TRBV18	TRBJ2-7	CASSPQGEGHEQYF	TGTGCCAGCTCACCCCAGGGGGAGGGCCACGAGCAGTACTTC
once	-	TRBV2	TRBJ2-5	CASRRAFQETQYF	TGTGCCAGCAGACGAGCCTTCCAAGAGACCCAGTACTTC
-	-	TRBV6-1	TRBJ1-5	CASRETGPQPQHF	TGTGCCAGCAGGGAGACAGGTCCTCAGCCCCAGCATTTT
-	-	TRBV7-9	TRBJ2-3	CASTQLADTQYF	TGTGCCAGCACCCAGCTCGCAGATACGCAGTATTTT
-	-	TRBV11-2	TRBJ2-2	CASSRTGVTGELFF	TGTGCCAGCAGCCGTACGGGGGTCACCGGGGAGCTGTTTTTT
-	TRBD1	TRBV7-3	TRBJ2-1	CASSPPTGNEQFF	TGTGCCAGCAGCCCCCCGACAGGGAATGAGCAGTTCTTC
-	TRBD1	TRBV6-5	TRBJ1-1	CASSYQTGPSFEAFF	TGTGCCAGCAGTTACCAGACAGGGCCCTCTTTTGAAGCTTTCTTT
few	TRBD2	TRBV18	TRBJ2-7	CASSPLDPWVAGGYEQYF	TGTGCCAGCTCACCACTGGATCCCTGGGTAGCGGGAGGTTACGAGCAGTACTTC
-	TRBD1	TRBV7-7	TRBJ2-1	CASSTGVGSNEQFF	TGTGCCAGCAGCACAGGGGTAGGGAGCAATGAGCAGTTCTTC
-	-	TRBV7-9	TRBJ1-5	CASSAPWGRQPQHF	TGTGCCAGCAGCGCCCCGTGGGGGAGGCAGCCCCAGCATTTT
medium-sized	-	TRBV6-5	TRBJ1-1	CASSQSPGVNTEAFF	TGTGCCAGCAGTCAGTCCCCAGGGGTGAACACTGAAGCTTTCTTT
-	TRBD1	TRBV5-1	TRBJ1-1	CASSVDRGEEAEAFF	TGCGCCAGCAGCGTTGACAGGGGCGAGGAGGCTGAAGCTTTCTTT
-	-	TRBV28	TRBJ2-7	CASSDRGRRYF	TGTGCCAGCTCTGACCGAGGCCGGCGGTACTTC
-	-	TRBV6-5	TRBJ2-3	CASSSWGPTDTQYF	TGTGCCAGCAGTTCTTGGGGTCCCACAGATACGCAGTATTTT
-	-	TRBV7-2	TRBJ2-3	CASSHAYGSGTDTQYF	TGTGCCAGCAGCCATGCGTACGGGAGTGGCACAGATACGCAGTATTTT
-	-	TRBV7-3	TRBJ1-6	CASSLDSSYNSPLHF	TGTGCCAGCAGCTTAGATAGCTCCTATAATTCACCCCTCCACTTT
-	TRBD2	TRBV15	TRBJ2-7	CATSRDRLAGGVGGEQYF	TGTGCCACCAGCAGAGATAGACTAGCGGGAGGTGTCGGTGGCGAGCAGTACTTC
-	-	TRBV15	TRBJ1-1	CATSRDRITEAFF	TGTGCCACCAGCAGAGACCGGATCACTGAAGCTTTCTTT
few	-	TRBV28	TRBJ2-3	CASSLFQGGTTDTQYF	TGTGCCAGCAGTTTATTTCAGGGAGGTACCACAGATACGCAGTATTTT
-	-	TRBV10-3	TRBJ1-5	CAISESGGQAGQPQHF	TGTGCCATCAGTGAGTCGGGGGGGCAGGCTGGTCAGCCCCAGCATTTT
-	TRBD1	TRBV13	TRBJ2-3	CASSLGQVRGTQYF	TGTGCCAGCAGCCTCGGACAGGTTCGGGGTACGCAGTATTTT
few	-	TRBV2	TRBJ1-5	CASSDKVGSQPQHF	TGTGCCAGCAGTGATAAGGTGGGGAGTCAGCCCCAGCATTTT
-	-	TRBV6-1	TRBJ1-1	CASSVPGVMNTEAFF	TGTGCCAGCAGTGTCCCGGGAGTCATGAACACTGAAGCTTTCTTT
-	-	TRBV13	TRBJ1-1	CASSLREGAFF	TGTGCCAGCAGCTTACGGGAGGGAGCTTTCTTT
-	-	TRBV30	TRBJ1-5	CAWNSGGPSNQPQHF	TGTGCCTGGAACTCCGGGGGGCCTAGCAATCAGCCCCAGCATTTT
-	-	TRBV10-3	TRBJ2-1	CAIRDAAYNEQFF	TGTGCCATCCGGGACGCCGCCTACAATGAGCAGTTCTTC
-	TRBD1	TRBV7-9	TRBJ2-1	CASSRGQVVTNEQFF	TGTGCCAGCAGCCGCGGACAGGTCGTAACCAATGAGCAGTTCTTC
-	TRBD1	TRBV6-1	TRBJ1-2	CASSEVTGTAAYGYTF	TGTGCCAGCAGTGAAGTAACTGGGACAGCTGCTTATGGCTACACCTTC
-	-	TRBV16	TRBJ1-3	CASSQSQVRSSSGNTIYF	TGTGCCAGCAGCCAATCACAAGTGAGGAGCTCCTCTGGAAACACCATATATTTT
-	-	TRBV27	TRBJ2-1	CASILKPGGRSSYNEQFF	TGTGCCAGCATCTTAAAACCCGGGGGACGGAGCTCCTACAATGAGCAGTTCTTC
-	-	TRBV28	TRBJ2-5	CASSFPGGQETQYF	TGTGCCAGCAGTTTCCCCGGGGGCCAAGAGACCCAGTACTTC
-	-	TRBV2	TRBJ2-7	CASSAWYEQYF	TGTGCCAGCAGTGCATGGTACGAGCAGTACTTC
few	TRBD1	TRBV28	TRBJ2-5	CASSPRDRVRETQYF	TGTGCCAGCAGTCCCCGGGACAGGGTGCGAGAGACCCAGTACTTC
-	TRBD1	TRBV10-1	TRBJ1-5	CARHRTGSNQPQHF	TGCGCCAGACACCGGACAGGGTCAAATCAGCCCCAGCATTTT
-	-	TRBV5-1	TRBJ2-7	CASSLNYEQYF	TGCGCCAGCAGCTTGAACTACGAGCAGTACTTC
-	-	TRBV5-5	TRBJ1-1	CASSLRRENTEAFF	TGTGCCAGCAGCTTAAGGCGAGAGAACACTGAAGCTTTCTTT
-	-	TRBV30	TRBJ1-3	CAWMSSGNPGNTIYF	TGTGCCTGGATGTCGAGTGGGAACCCTGGAAACACCATATATTTT
-	-	TRBV6-6	TRBJ1-1	CASSSQLNTEAFF	TGTGCCAGCAGTTCCCAACTGAACACTGAAGCTTTCTTT
-	-	TRBV9	TRBJ1-4	CASSPLGEEGEKLFF	TGTGCCAGCTCACCTCTCGGGGAAGAGGGTGAAAAACTGTTTTTT
-	-	TRBV6-5	TRBJ1-2	CASTDRGDSVRGYTF	TGTGCCAGCACAGACAGAGGGGACTCCGTTCGTGGCTACACCTTC
-	-	TRBV9	TRBJ2-1	CASSVGGKGSNEQFF	TGTGCCAGCAGCGTAGGGGGAAAGGGGTCAAATGAGCAGTTCTTC
-	-	TRBV5-6	TRBJ1-1	CASSLFRGEAFF	TGTGCCAGCAGCTTGTTCAGGGGTGAGGCTTTCTTT
once	-	TRBV5-1	TRBJ1-4	CASSEGTRNEKLFF	TGCGCCAGCTCTGAGGGCACCCGGAATGAAAAACTGTTTTTT
once	TRBD2	TRBV5-1	TRBJ2-5	CASSTGEGQETQYF	TGCGCCAGCAGCACCGGGGAGGGACAAGAGACCCAGTACTTC
-	TRBD2	TRBV2	TRBJ2-3	CASSGSGTSTDTQYF	TGTGCCAGCAGTGGGAGCGGGACGTCCACAGATACGCAGTATTTT